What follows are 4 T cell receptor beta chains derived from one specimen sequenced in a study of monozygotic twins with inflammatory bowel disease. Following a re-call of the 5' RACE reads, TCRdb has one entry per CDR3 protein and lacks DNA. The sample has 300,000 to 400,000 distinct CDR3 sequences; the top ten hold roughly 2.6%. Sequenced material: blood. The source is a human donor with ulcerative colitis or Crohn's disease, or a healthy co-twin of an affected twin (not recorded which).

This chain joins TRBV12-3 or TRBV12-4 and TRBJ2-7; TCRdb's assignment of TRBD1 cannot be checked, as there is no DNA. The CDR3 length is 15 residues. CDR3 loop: CASSLPNRGTYEQYF.

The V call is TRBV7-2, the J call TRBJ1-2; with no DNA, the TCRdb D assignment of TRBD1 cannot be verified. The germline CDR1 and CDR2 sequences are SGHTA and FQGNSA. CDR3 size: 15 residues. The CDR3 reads CASSSRWDRANGYTF.

CDR3 loop: CASSQMRALAYGYTF. The chain recombines TRBV4-3 with TRBJ1-2. The CDR3 is made up of 15 amino acids. Germline CDR1 reads LGHNA; CDR2 reads YSLEER.

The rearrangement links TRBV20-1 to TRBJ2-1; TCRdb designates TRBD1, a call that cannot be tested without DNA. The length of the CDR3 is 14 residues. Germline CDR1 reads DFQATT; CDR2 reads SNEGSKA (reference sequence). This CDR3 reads CSAADTSSYNEQFF.